What follows are 7 T cell receptor beta chains derived from one specimen sequenced in a study of T-cell memory formation after mild COVID-19. TCRdb fed the 5' RACE reads into MiXCR, producing one record per CDR3 protein. The data contain 250,000 to 350,000 distinct CDR3 sequences, just under 20% of them singletons. Sequenced: PBMCs or a T cell subset sorted from them (not recorded which). The receptors stem from a man younger than 35 who had mild COVID-19 (a few samples of this study predate the infection). Cell type and time point are not known.

This clonotype was seen a handful of times. V usage is TRBV18 and J usage is TRBJ2-7; D gene ambiguous. CDR1 and CDR2 from the germline V gene are KGHSH and LQKENI. The ends were cut back, 3 bases at V and 5 bases at J, with 11 bases in the middle. There are 13 residues in the CDR3. In DNA form, the CDR3 reads TGTGCCAGCTCACCTGTGCTGGAAGACGAGCAGTACTTC. This sequence encodes CASSPVLEDEQYF.

Notes on this clonotype: A read error may account for a junction end that differs from germline. The chain carries TRBV12-3 or TRBV12-4 and TRBJ1-6, with 7 bases matching TRBD1. This CDR3 has 13 amino acids. DNA of the CDR3: TGTGCCAGCAGTGGACAGGATAAGTCACCCCTCCACTTT. Translated, it gives CASSGQDKSPLHF.

Many counts were recorded for this clonotype. The chain uses TRBV5-1 and TRBJ2-2, with a weak D call TRBD2 (5 bases). This CDR3 has 14 amino acids. Germline CDR1 is SGHRS and CDR2 is YFSETQ. Trimming removed 7 bases at V and 1 base at J, with 11 bases between. CDR3 region: CASFAGLNTGELFF. The CDR3 bases are TGCGCCAGCTTTGCGGGCTTGAACACCGGGGAGCTGTTTTTT.

This clonotype was seen only a few times. This chain links TRBV7-6 with TRBJ2-7; D is possibly TRBD1 (6 bases). Germline CDR1 is SGHVS and CDR2 is FNYEAQ. The CDR3 has 14 amino acids. V was clipped by 5 bases and J by 5 bases, with 16 bases between them. The CDR3 is CASSTTTGPHEQYF. Written as DNA, the CDR3 is TGTGCCAGCAGCACCACGACAGGCCCCCACGAGCAGTACTTC. Based on the CDR3 plus reference TRBV7-6 and TRBJ2-7, the full variable domain is GAGVSQSPRYKVTKRGQDVALRCDPISGHVSLYWYRQALGQGPEFLTYFNYEAQQDKSGLPNDRFSAERPEGSISTLTIQRTEQRDSAMYRCASSTTTGPHEQYFGPGTRLTVT.

J is TRBJ2-1 and V is TRBV7-9; 8 nucleotides agree with TRBD1. This CDR3 comprises 15 residues. The germline V gene has CDR1 SEHNR and CDR2 FQNEAQ (reference sequence). V shed 4 bases and J 2 bases; nucleotides not matched to a gene: 4. CDR3 in DNA: TGTGCCAGCAGCTCGACAGGGGAAGCCTACAATGAGCAGTTCTTC. Translating gives CASSSTGEAYNEQFF.

The chain uses TRBV30 and TRBJ1-1, with D unclear. V was cut by 0 bases and J by 8 bases, with 7 bases left in between. CDR3 length equals 11 residues. Per the germline V gene, CDR1 is GTSNPN and CDR2 is SVGIG (reference sequence). CDR3 in amino acids: CAWSVFEEAFF. The CDR3 coding sequence is TGTGCCTGGAGTGTATTTGAAGAAGCTTTCTTT.

V is TRBV5-1 and J is TRBJ1-6, with D uncertain. Germline CDR1 is SGHRS and CDR2 is YFSETQ. The CDR3 runs 15 residues. With 1 base removed from V and 5 bases from J, the gap between germline ends came to 10 bases. Written as DNA, the CDR3 is TGCGCCAGCAGCTTGTTGGCAGGAGATAATTCACCCCTCCACTTT. This encodes CASSLLAGDNSPLHF.